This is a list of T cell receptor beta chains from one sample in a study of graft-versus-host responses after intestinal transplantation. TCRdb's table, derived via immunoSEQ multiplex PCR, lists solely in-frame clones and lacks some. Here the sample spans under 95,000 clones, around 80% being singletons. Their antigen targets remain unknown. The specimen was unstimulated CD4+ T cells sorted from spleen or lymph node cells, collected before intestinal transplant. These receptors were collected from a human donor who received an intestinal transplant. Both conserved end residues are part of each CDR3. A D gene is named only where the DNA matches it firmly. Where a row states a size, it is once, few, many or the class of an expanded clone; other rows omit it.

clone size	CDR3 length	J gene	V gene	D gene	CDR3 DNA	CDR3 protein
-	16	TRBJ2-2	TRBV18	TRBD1	TGTGCCAGCTCACCTAATGGACAGGGGGCCGGCGGGGAGCTGTTTTTT	CASSPNGQGAGGELFF
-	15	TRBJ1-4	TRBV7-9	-	TGTGCCAGCAGCTTACGGGACACCCCGGGAGAAAAACTGTTTTTT	CASSLRDTPGEKLFF
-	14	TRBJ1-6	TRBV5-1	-	TGCGCCAGCAGCTTGGACGGCAGGGATTCACCCCTCCACTTT	CASSLDGRDSPLHF
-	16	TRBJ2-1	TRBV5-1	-	TGCGCCAGCAGCTTGGGTTCCACAAACTCCTACAATGAGCAGTTCTTC	CASSLGSTNSYNEQFF
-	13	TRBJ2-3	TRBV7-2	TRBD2	TGTGCCACCGGGACTAGCGGCACAGATACGCAGTATTTT	CATGTSGTDTQYF
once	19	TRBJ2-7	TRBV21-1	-	TGTGCCAGCAGCAGGCCTCCAGGTCCCAAATTTGAAATTACCTACGAGCAGTACTTC	CASSRPPGPKFEITYEQYF
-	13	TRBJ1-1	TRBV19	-	TGTGCCAGTAAGGCCAGGGCCCACACTGAAGCTTTCTTT	CASKARAHTEAFF
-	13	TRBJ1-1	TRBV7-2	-	TGTGCCAGCAGCTCCTTTGAGGGAGGTGAAGCTTTCTTT	CASSSFEGGEAFF
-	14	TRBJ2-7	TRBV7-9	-	TGTGCCAGCAGCTTAGGGCGAGGCACCTACGAGCAGTACTTC	CASSLGRGTYEQYF
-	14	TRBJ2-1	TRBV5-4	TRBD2	TGTGCCAGTACCCCTAGCGGGGGTTACAATGAGCAGTTCTTC	CASTPSGGYNEQFF
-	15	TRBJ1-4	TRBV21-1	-	TGTGCCAGCAGCACCCACAGGGGGCGGAATGAAAAACTGTTTTTT	CASSTHRGRNEKLFF
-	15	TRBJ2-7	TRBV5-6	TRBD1	TGTGCCAGCAGCCCCCGGGACAGAGCCTCCTACGAGCAGTACTTC	CASSPRDRASYEQYF
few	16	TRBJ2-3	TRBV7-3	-	TGTGCCAGCAGCTTACTGGCTAGCGTAGGCGCAGATACGCAGTATTTT	CASSLLASVGADTQYF
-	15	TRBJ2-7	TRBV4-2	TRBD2	TGTGCCAGCAGCCGGGGGACTAGCGACTCCTACGAGCAGTACTTC	CASSRGTSDSYEQYF
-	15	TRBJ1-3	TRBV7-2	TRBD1	TGTGCCAGCAGCTTGTGGGACAGCTCTGGAAACACCATATATTTT	CASSLWDSSGNTIYF
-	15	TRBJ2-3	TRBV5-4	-	TGTGCCAGCAGCTTGGCGACAGACCGCACAGATACGCAGTATTTT	CASSLATDRTDTQYF
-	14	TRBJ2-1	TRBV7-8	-	TGTGCCAGCAGCTTCCAGGACTTCTACAATGAGCAGTTCTTC	CASSFQDFYNEQFF
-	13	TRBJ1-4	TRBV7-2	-	TGTGCCAGCAGCAGGGGAGGCAATGAAAAACTGTTTTTT	CASSRGGNEKLFF
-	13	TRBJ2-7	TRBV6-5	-	TGTGCCAGCACCGCAACCGGGACATACGAGCAGTACTTC	CASTATGTYEQYF
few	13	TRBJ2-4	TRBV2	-	TGTGCCAGCATACGGGATACCAAAAACATTCAGTACTTC	CASIRDTKNIQYF
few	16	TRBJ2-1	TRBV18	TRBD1	TGTGCCAGCTCACCTTTAGACAGGGGCTCCTACAATGAGCAGTTCTTC	CASSPLDRGSYNEQFF
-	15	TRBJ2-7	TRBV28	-	TGTGCCAGCAGTTTTCCGGGGGTCCCTTCCTACGAGCAGTACTTC	CASSFPGVPSYEQYF
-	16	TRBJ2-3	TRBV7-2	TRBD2	TGTGCCAGCAGCTTACGAGGCGGGGGTAGCACAGATACGCAGTATTTT	CASSLRGGGSTDTQYF
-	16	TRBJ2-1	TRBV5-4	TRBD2	TGTGCCAGCAGCTTAACGGGACTAGCGGGAGTGGGAGAGCAGTTCTTC	CASSLTGLAGVGEQFF
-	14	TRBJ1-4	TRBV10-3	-	TGTGCCATCAGTTCGGGACTCGATGGTGAAAAACTGTTTTTT	CAISSGLDGEKLFF
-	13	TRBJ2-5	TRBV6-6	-	TGTGCCAGCAGACACCAGTCCCAAGAGACCCAGTACTTC	CASRHQSQETQYF
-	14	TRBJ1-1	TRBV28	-	TGTGCCAGCAGTTTATTCATGGGGGCGTGGGCAGCTTTCTTT	CASSLFMGAWAAFF
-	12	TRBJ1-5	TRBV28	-	TGTGCCAGCAGCTGGGGGGTTCAGCCCCAGCATTTT	CASSWGVQPQHF
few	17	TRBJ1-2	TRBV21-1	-	TGTGCCAGCAGCAAAGGTCCCCGGGACTTCGATATCAATGGCTACACCTTC	CASSKGPRDFDINGYTF
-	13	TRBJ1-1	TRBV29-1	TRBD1	TGCAGCGTTGAAAGGCAGGGGGCTCCCGGAGCTTTCTTT	CSVERQGAPGAFF
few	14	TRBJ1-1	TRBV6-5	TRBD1	TGTGCCAGCAGTGGGACAGGTCTGATCACTGAAGCTTTCTTT	CASSGTGLITEAFF
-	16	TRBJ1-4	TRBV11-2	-	TGTGCCAGCAGCTTAGGTTACGGAGGAGCTAATGAAAAACTGTTTTTT	CASSLGYGGANEKLFF
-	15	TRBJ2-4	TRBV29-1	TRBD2	TGCAGCGTTGACTCGGGGGGAAGGACCAAAAACATTCAGTACTTC	CSVDSGGRTKNIQYF
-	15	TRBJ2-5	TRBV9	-	TGTGCCAGCAGCGTAGCCCCAACGGGGCAAGAGACCCAGTACTTC	CASSVAPTGQETQYF
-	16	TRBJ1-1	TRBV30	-	TGTGCCTGGAGTGTACAGGGAAGAGGTATGAACACTGAAGCTTTCTTT	CAWSVQGRGMNTEAFF
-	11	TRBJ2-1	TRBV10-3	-	TGTGCCATCAGTGCTCGGGAGGAGCAGTTCTTC	CAISAREEQFF
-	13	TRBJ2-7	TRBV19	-	TGTGCCAGTAGTATGAGGCCCTCCTACGAGCAGTACTTC	CASSMRPSYEQYF
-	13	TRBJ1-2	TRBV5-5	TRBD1	TGTGCCAGCAGCTTAGGACAGGGACGTGGCTACACCTTC	CASSLGQGRGYTF
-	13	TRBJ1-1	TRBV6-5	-	TGTGCCAGCCCGGACAGACCATACACTGAAGCTTTCTTT	CASPDRPYTEAFF
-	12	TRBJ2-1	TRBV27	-	TGTGCCAGCGCCCTATCCTACAATGAGCAGTTCTTC	CASALSYNEQFF
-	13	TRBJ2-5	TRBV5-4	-	TGTGCCAGCAGCCTAGGACAGCAAGAGACCCAGTACTTC	CASSLGQQETQYF
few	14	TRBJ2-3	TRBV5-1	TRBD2	TGCGCCAGCAGCTCGGGACTATACACAGATACGCAGTATTTT	CASSSGLYTDTQYF
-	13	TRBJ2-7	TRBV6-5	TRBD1	TGTGCCAGCAGATCGGACAGGGCCTACGAGCAGTACTTC	CASRSDRAYEQYF
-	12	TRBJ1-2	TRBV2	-	TGTGCCAGCGACAGCCTTAACTATGGCTACACCTTC	CASDSLNYGYTF
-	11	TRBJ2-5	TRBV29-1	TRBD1	TGCAGCGTATCCAGGGGGGAGACCCAGTACTTC	CSVSRGETQYF
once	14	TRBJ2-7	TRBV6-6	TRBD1	TGTGCCAGCAGTTACATAGGGGGCGGCTACGAGCAGTACTTC	CASSYIGGGYEQYF
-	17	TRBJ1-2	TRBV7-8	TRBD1	TGTGCCAGCAGCATGAGATACCGGGACAGGGGAGGATATGGCTACACCTTC	CASSMRYRDRGGYGYTF
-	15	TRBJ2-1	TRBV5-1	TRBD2	TGCGCCAGCAGCTTCCCTAGCGGGAGTTACAATGAGCAGTTCTTC	CASSFPSGSYNEQFF
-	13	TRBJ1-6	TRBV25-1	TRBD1	TGTGCCAGCGGACAGGGCCGGGATTCACCCCTCCACTTT	CASGQGRDSPLHF
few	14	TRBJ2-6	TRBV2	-	TGTGCCAGTGTCAGGGAACCTGGGGCCAACGTCCTGACTTTC	CASVREPGANVLTF
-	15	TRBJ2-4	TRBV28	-	TGTGCCAGCAGCCCAGCGGGTCTAGCCAAAAACATTCAGTACTTC	CASSPAGLAKNIQYF
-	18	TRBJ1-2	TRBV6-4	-	TGTGCCAGCAGTGACTCTCTGCAGGGGCTAAGGGGTAACAGTGGCTACACCTTC	CASSDSLQGLRGNSGYTF
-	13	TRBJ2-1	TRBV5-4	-	TGTGCCAGCAGCTCTCCTGGCGGCGTGGGGCAGTTCTTC	CASSSPGGVGQFF
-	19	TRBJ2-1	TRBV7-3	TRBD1	TGTGCCAGCAGCTTATTTGGGACAGGGGGCCCTCTTTCCTACAATGAGCAGTTCTTC	CASSLFGTGGPLSYNEQFF